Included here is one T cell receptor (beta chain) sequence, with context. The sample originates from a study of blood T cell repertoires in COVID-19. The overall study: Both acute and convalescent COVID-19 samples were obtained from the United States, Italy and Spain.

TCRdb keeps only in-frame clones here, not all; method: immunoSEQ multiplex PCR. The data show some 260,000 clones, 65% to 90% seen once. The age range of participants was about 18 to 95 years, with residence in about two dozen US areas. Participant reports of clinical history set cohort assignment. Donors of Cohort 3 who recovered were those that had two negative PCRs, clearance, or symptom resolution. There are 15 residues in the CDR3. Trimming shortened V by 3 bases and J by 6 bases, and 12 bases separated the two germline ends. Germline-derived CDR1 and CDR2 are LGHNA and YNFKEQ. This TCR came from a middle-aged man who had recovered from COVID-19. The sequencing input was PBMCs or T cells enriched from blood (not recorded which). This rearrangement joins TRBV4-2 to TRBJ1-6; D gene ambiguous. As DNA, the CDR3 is TGTGCCAGCAGCCACGGTTGGGCCTCTAATTCACCCCTCCACTTT. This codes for CASSHGWASNSPLHF.